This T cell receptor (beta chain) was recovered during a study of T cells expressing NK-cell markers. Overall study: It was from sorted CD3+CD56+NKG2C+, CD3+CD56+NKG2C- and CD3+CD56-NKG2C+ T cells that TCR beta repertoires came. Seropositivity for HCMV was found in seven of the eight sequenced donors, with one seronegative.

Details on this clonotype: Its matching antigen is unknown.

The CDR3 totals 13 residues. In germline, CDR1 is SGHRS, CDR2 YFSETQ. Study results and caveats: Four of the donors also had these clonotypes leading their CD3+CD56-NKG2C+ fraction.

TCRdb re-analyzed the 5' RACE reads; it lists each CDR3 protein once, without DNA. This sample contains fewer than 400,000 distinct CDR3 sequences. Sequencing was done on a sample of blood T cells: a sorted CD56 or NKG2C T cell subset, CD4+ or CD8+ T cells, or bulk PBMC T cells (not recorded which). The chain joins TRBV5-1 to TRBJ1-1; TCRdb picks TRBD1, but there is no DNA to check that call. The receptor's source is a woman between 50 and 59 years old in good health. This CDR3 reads CASSPGTGGGAFF.